The 23 T cell receptor beta chains given below trace back to one sample, sequenced in a study of blood T cell repertoires in COVID-19. TCRdb's table, derived via immunoSEQ multiplex PCR, lists solely in-frame clones and lacks some. The sample holds about 55,000 clones; 85% to 90% are singletons and the top ten take approximately 1.3%. Sequenced: peripheral blood. Receptors were obtained from a man in his sixties with acute or convalescent COVID-19.

This clone is a singleton in its sample. V gene TRBV7-2 combines with J gene TRBJ2-1; TRBD2 matches 8 bases. The CDR3 runs 15 residues. The germline V gene has CDR1 SGHTA and CDR2 FQGNSA. Trimming at V came to 4 bases and at J to 6 bases, leaving 8 bases not matched to a gene. The CDR3 here is CASSYRLAGSNEQFF. CDR3 nucleotides: TGTGCCAGCAGCTACAGGCTAGCGGGTAGCAATGAGCAGTTCTTC.

This chain uses TRBV18 with TRBJ2-7; TRBD2 might be the D (6 bases). Germline assignment: CDR1 KGHSH and CDR2 LQKENI. Trimming took 6 bases from V and 6 from J, leaving 15 bases between them. This CDR3 has 13 residues. For the CDR3, the DNA is TGTGCCAGCTCGGCTAAGGAGGGCGTCGAGCAGTACTTC. Its translation: CASSAKEGVEQYF.

The J gene is TRBJ2-7, the V gene TRBV7-2; possibly TRBD1 for D (5 bases). Germline V gene sequence: CDR1 SGHTA, CDR2 FQGNSA. The CDR3 runs 14 residues. Trimming took 3 bases from V and 2 from J, leaving 11 bases between them. CDR3 region: CASSLGRVPYEQYF. The CDR3 DNA is TGTGCCAGCAGCTTGGGCAGGGTCCCCTACGAGCAGTACTTC.

This clone was recorded once. The chain uses TRBV19 and TRBJ2-2; 7 bases align to TRBD2. V dropped 3 bases and J dropped 4; count of bases not matched to a gene: 11. Germline CDR1 LNHDA, CDR2 SQIVND (reference sequence). The CDR3 is 17 residues long. CDR3 bases: TGTGCCAGTAGTATTAGGGGAGGGGACGGTGGCACCGGGGAGCTGTTTTTT. Translating it yields CASSIRGGDGGTGELFF.

The chain is built from TRBV13 and TRBJ2-1, with D maybe TRBD2 (6 bases). The V end lost 4 bases, the J end lost 10 bases, and 14 bases lay between the germline ends. The CDR3 is made up of 13 amino acids. CDR1 and CDR2 from the germline V gene are PRHDT and FYEKMQ (reference sequence). The CDR3 bases are TGTGCCAGCAGCTGGAAGCGGGCGGGCGAGCAGTTCTTC. This translates into CASSWKRAGEQFF. Looking up the rest from reference TRBV13 and TRBJ2-1 gives the full variable domain: AAGVIQSPRHLIKEKRETATLKCYPIPRHDTVYWYQQGPGQDPQFLISFYEKMQSDKGSIPDRFSAQQFSDYHSELNMSSLELGDSALYFCASSWKRAGEQFFGPGTRLTVL.

The chain couples TRBV7-3 to TRBJ1-5; no firm D call. The CDR3 extends over 13 amino acids. The germline CDR1 and CDR2 sequences are SGHTA and FQGTGA. Trimming shortened V by 3 bases and J by 4 bases, and 7 bases separated the two germline ends. CDR3 DNA: TGTGCCAGCAGCTTGGCGGCGAATCAGCCCCAGCATTTT. Translating gives CASSLAANQPQHF. Full variable domain (missing parts from reference TRBV7-3 and TRBJ1-5): GAGVSQTPSNKVTEKGKYVELRCDPISGHTALYWYRQSLGQGPEFLIYFQGTGAADDSGLPNDRFFAVRPEGSVSTLKIQRTERGDSAVYLCASSLAANQPQHFGDGTRLSIL.

J is TRBJ2-1 and V is TRBV7-2, with 9 bases matching TRBD2. V was clipped by 3 bases and J by 4 bases; unmatched bases: 7. The germline gives CDR1 SGHTA, CDR2 FQGNSA. The CDR3 contains 16 residues. CDR3 protein: CASSLQPGLAYNEQFF. DNA of the CDR3: TGTGCCAGCAGCTTGCAACCGGGACTAGCTTACAATGAGCAGTTCTTC.

V and J are TRBV18 and TRBJ2-1; perhaps TRBD1 as D (5 bases). V lost 1 base, J lost 5 bases, and 12 bases lay in between. CDR3 length equals 15 residues. Germline V gene lookup returns CDR1 KGHSH and CDR2 LQKENI. The CDR3, as DNA: TGTGCCAGCTCACCACGAGTGAGACAGCACAATGAGCAGTTCTTC. It translates to CASSPRVRQHNEQFF.

In this sample, this clone turned up once. The chain combines TRBV28 with TRBJ2-2, with D possibly being TRBD1 (5 bases). Trimming cost V 6 bases and J 4 bases, with 15 bases left between them. This CDR3 has 15 residues. Germline assignment: CDR1 MDHEN and CDR2 SYDVKM. In DNA form, the CDR3 reads TGTGCCAGCAGAAAGCCCCTCCAGGGCACCGGGGAGCTGTTTTTT. Its translation is CASRKPLQGTGELFF.

The rearrangement uses TRBV28 and TRBJ1-2; a possible D gene is TRBD1 (5 bases). Deletions cut 5 bases from V and 4 bases from J, with 8 bases between. Germline assignment: CDR1 MDHEN and CDR2 SYDVKM. The length of the CDR3 is 12 residues. CDR3 sequence reads: CASSRQPYGYTF. The CDR3 nucleotides are TGTGCCAGCAGTAGACAGCCCTATGGCTACACCTTC.

The rearrangement uses TRBV11-3 and TRBJ1-1; D remains ambiguous. Germline CDR1 reads SGHNT; CDR2 reads YENEEA. CDR3 length: 16 amino acids. With 1 base removed from V and 7 bases from J, the gap between germline ends came to 19 bases. The CDR3 DNA sequence: TGTGCCAGCAGCTTAGGTCGTACCCGACTAACCGGTGAAGCTTTCTTT. Residues: CASSLGRTRLTGEAFF.

The gene calls are TRBV5-1 and TRBJ2-1; the match to TRBD2 covers 12 bases. This CDR3 is built from 16 residues. J was trimmed by 7 bases and V by 2 bases; bases with no gene match: 7. CDR1 is SGHRS and CDR2 is YFSETQ in the germline V gene. CDR3 nucleotide sequence: TGCGCCAGCAGCTTCACTAGCGGGAGGCCTTTGAATGAGCAGTTCTTC. Translated: CASSFTSGRPLNEQFF.

The V and J genes are TRBV29-1 and TRBJ1-2; D remains ambiguous. The CDR3 has 10 amino acids. Germline CDR1 and CDR2: SQVTM and ANQGSEA. V was trimmed by 5 bases and J by 4 bases, leaving 5 bases between them. The chain's CDR3 is CSVYSYGYTF. The CDR3 DNA sequence: TGCAGCGTTTACAGCTATGGCTACACCTTC.

This clone has only one observation. The chain employs TRBV7-2 and TRBJ1-5, with 10 bases aligning to TRBD1. In germline, CDR1 is SGHTA, CDR2 FQGNSA. V lost 5 bases, J lost 5 bases, and 6 bases stayed unmatched. The CDR3 has 15 amino acids. The CDR3 nucleotides are TGTGCCAGCAGCGTGACAGGGGGCGGTTATCAGCCCCAGCATTTT. Amino acid sequence: CASSVTGGGYQPQHF.

This rearrangement joins TRBV6-5 to TRBJ1-6, with D tentatively TRBD1 (6 bases). V lost 2 bases and J lost 8, with 7 bases in between. The CDR3 length is 13 residues. CDR1 MNHEY and CDR2 SVGAGI come from the germline V gene. CDR3 residues: CASSYNRDSPLHF. The CDR3 DNA reads as TGTGCCAGCAGTTACAACAGGGATTCACCCCTCCACTTT.

This rearrangement joins TRBV15 to TRBJ1-1; D might be TRBD1 (6 bases). V was cut by 0 bases and J by 3 bases, with 17 bases left in between. This CDR3 is built from 17 residues. Germline V gene lookup returns CDR1 LNHNV and CDR2 YYDKDF (reference sequence). This CDR3 is CATSRDLGGAGDTEAFF. CDR3 in DNA: TGTGCCACCAGCAGAGATCTGGGCGGTGCAGGGGACACTGAAGCTTTCTTT.

V and J are TRBV28 and TRBJ2-1; maybe TRBD1 (6 bases). The germline CDR1 and CDR2 sequences are MDHEN and SYDVKM. V was clipped by 6 bases and J by 7 bases, with 16 bases between them. The CDR3 consists of 14 residues. The CDR3 region is CASRGPGQPNEQFF. The CDR3 nucleotides are TGTGCCAGCAGAGGACCGGGACAACCGAATGAGCAGTTCTTC. Drawing the rest from reference TRBV28 and TRBJ2-1, the complete variable domain is DVKVTQSSRYLVKRTGEKVFLECVQDMDHENMFWYRQDPGLGLRLIYFSYDVKMKEKGDIPEGYSVSREKKERFSLILESASTNQTSMYLCASRGPGQPNEQFFGPGTRLTVL.

V is TRBV7-2 and J is TRBJ1-2; the match to TRBD1 covers 8 bases. Germline-derived CDR1 and CDR2 are SGHTA and FQGNSA. The CDR3 is made up of 13 amino acids. Trimming removed 5 bases from V and 8 bases from J; junction bases left unmatched: 7. CDR3 nucleotides: TGTGCCAGCAGCACGGACAGGGCGGGAGGCTACACCTTC. It specifies CASSTDRAGGYTF.

The chain recombines TRBV28 with TRBJ2-1; 7 nucleotides match TRBD2. CDR1 and CDR2 from the germline V gene are MDHEN and SYDVKM. The CDR3 contains 14 residues. Germline trimming cut 5 bases from V and 7 bases from J; bases unmatched to any gene: 8. The CDR3 spells CASSGRVPENEQFF. CDR3 nucleotides: TGTGCCAGCAGTGGGAGGGTCCCGGAGAATGAGCAGTTCTTC.

For this clone: A junction boundary mismatches the germline segment, possibly from a read error. The chain carries TRBV28 and TRBJ1-2, with 7 bases aligning to TRBD1. The CDR3 covers 13 residues. Per the germline V gene, CDR1 is MDHEN and CDR2 is SYDVKM. The CDR3 nucleotides are TGTGCCAGCAGCCTGGACAGGAACTATGGCTGCACCTTC. Its translation is CASSLDRNYGCTF.

The gene calls are TRBV19 and TRBJ1-2; possibly TRBD1 for D (6 bases). The germline V and J ends were trimmed by 10 bases and 14 bases, with 23 bases remaining between them. The CDR3 extends over 12 amino acids. Germline CDR1 is LNHDA and CDR2 is SQIVND (reference sequence). CDR3 protein: CATSNPQGSWTF. CDR3 DNA sequence: TGTGCCACTTCCAACCCCCAGGGGAGTTGGACCTTC.

This clone was found once. The chain employs TRBV18 and TRBJ1-2; D is uncertain. This CDR3 spans 14 amino acids. Germline V gene lookup returns CDR1 KGHSH and CDR2 LQKENI. V gave up 3 bases and J gave up 4 bases, with 12 bases separating them. CDR3 residues: CASSPRENPYGYTF. Here the CDR3 DNA reads TGTGCCAGCTCACCGCGGGAAAACCCCTATGGCTACACCTTC.

This clone has a single count. The rearrangement uses TRBV15 and TRBJ2-3; 7 nucleotides agree with TRBD2. In germline, CDR1 is LNHNV, CDR2 YYDKDF (reference sequence). CDR3 length equals 19 residues. V lost 0 bases and J lost 0; bases outside the gene matches: 12. CDR3 nucleotides: TGTGCCACCAGCAGAGAGCGCCTTGGACTAGACAGAAGCACAGATACGCAGTATTTT. Residues: CATSRERLGLDRSTDTQYF.